The rows below give T cell receptor beta chains drawn from one sample of a study of blood T cell repertoires in COVID-19. Measured with immunoSEQ multiplex PCR; TCRdb has only the in-frame clones, and not every one. The repertoire holds 150,000 to 180,000 clones, around 90% seen once, with about 0.57% in the top ten. Sequenced: peripheral blood. Receptor source: a man aged 45-60 years with acute or convalescent COVID-19. CDR3s include the opening cysteine and the closing phenylalanine or tryptophan. A D gene is named only where the DNA matches it firmly. A row's size may be missing; if present it is once, few, many or a size class.

V gene: TRBV28
clone size: -
J gene: TRBJ2-7
D gene: -
CDR3 protein: CASRPAGGLGNEQYF
CDR3 DNA: TGTGCCAGCAGGCCGGCGGGTGGGCTCGGCAACGAGCAGTACTTC

V gene: TRBV2
clone size: -
J gene: TRBJ1-4
D gene: -
CDR3 protein: CASSYRIRGTNEKLFF
CDR3 DNA: TGTGCCAGCAGTTACAGAATAAGGGGAACTAATGAAAAACTGTTTTTT

V gene: TRBV7-2
clone size: -
J gene: TRBJ1-6
D gene: -
CDR3 protein: CASSPQQGKSSPLHF
CDR3 DNA: TGTGCCAGCAGCCCGCAACAGGGAAAGAGTTCACCCCTCCACTTT

V gene: TRBV9
clone size: -
J gene: TRBJ2-1
D gene: TRBD2
CDR3 protein: CASSGTSREQFF
CDR3 DNA: TGTGCCAGCAGCGGGACTAGCCGTGAGCAGTTCTTC

V gene: TRBV7-3
clone size: -
J gene: TRBJ1-1
D gene: -
CDR3 protein: CASSFQGRTEAFF
CDR3 DNA: TGTGCCAGCAGCTTCCAGGGGAGAACTGAAGCTTTCTTT

V gene: TRBV2
clone size: -
J gene: TRBJ1-6
D gene: -
CDR3 protein: CASRRVYNSPLHF
CDR3 DNA: TGTGCCAGCAGGCGGGTCTATAATTCACCCCTCCACTTT

V gene: TRBV28
clone size: once
J gene: TRBJ1-2
D gene: TRBD1
CDR3 protein: CASSRQGAGGYTF
CDR3 DNA: TGTGCCAGCAGTAGACAGGGGGCTGGTGGCTACACCTTC

V gene: TRBV13
clone size: -
J gene: TRBJ1-2
D gene: -
CDR3 protein: CASSFYRTSVPGYTF
CDR3 DNA: TGTGCCAGCAGCTTCTACAGGACATCCGTCCCTGGCTACACCTTC

V gene: TRBV6-5
clone size: -
J gene: TRBJ1-2
D gene: -
CDR3 protein: CASSFTGFYGYTF
CDR3 DNA: TGTGCCAGCAGTTTTACAGGGTTCTATGGCTACACCTTC

V gene: TRBV18
clone size: -
J gene: TRBJ2-3
D gene: TRBD2
CDR3 protein: CASSPRASGGITDTQYF
CDR3 DNA: TGTGCCAGCTCACCACGAGCAAGCGGGGGAATCACAGATACGCAGTATTTT

V gene: TRBV5-1
clone size: -
J gene: TRBJ2-7
D gene: TRBD2
CDR3 protein: CASRPDGRGSYEQYF
CDR3 DNA: TGCGCCAGCAGGCCTGACGGGAGGGGATCCTACGAGCAGTACTTC

V gene: TRBV24-1
clone size: -
J gene: TRBJ2-1
D gene: -
CDR3 protein: CATSDNPYNEQFF
CDR3 DNA: TGTGCCACCAGTGATAATCCGTACAATGAGCAGTTCTTC

V gene: TRBV10-2
clone size: -
J gene: TRBJ1-6
D gene: -
CDR3 protein: CASLGSLESPLHF
CDR3 DNA: TGCGCCAGCCTAGGCAGCCTGGAATCACCCCTCCACTTT

V gene: TRBV27
clone size: -
J gene: TRBJ1-2
D gene: -
CDR3 protein: CASSFSGWNYGYTF
CDR3 DNA: TGTGCCAGCAGTTTCTCAGGGTGGAACTATGGCTACACCTTC

V gene: TRBV9
clone size: -
J gene: TRBJ2-2
D gene: TRBD1
CDR3 protein: CASSEKTGWGGELFF
CDR3 DNA: TGTGCCAGCAGCGAGAAGACAGGGTGGGGCGGGGAGCTGTTTTTT

V gene: TRBV15
clone size: -
J gene: TRBJ2-5
D gene: TRBD1
CDR3 protein: CATSGQGWGETQYF
CDR3 DNA: TGTGCCACCAGCGGACAGGGATGGGGAGAGACCCAGTACTTC

V gene: TRBV18
clone size: -
J gene: TRBJ1-4
D gene: -
CDR3 protein: CASSPKAGGDEKLFF
CDR3 DNA: TGTGCCAGCTCACCAAAGGCGGGGGGCGATGAAAAACTGTTTTTT

V gene: TRBV7-2
clone size: -
J gene: TRBJ2-7
D gene: TRBD2
CDR3 protein: CASRLTSGPTYEQYF
CDR3 DNA: TGTGCCAGCAGACTGACTAGCGGGCCTACCTACGAGCAGTACTTC

V gene: TRBV7-3
clone size: -
J gene: TRBJ2-2
D gene: TRBD2
CDR3 protein: CASSTGTSGVDTGELFF
CDR3 DNA: TGTGCCAGCAGCACCGGGACTAGCGGGGTTGACACCGGGGAGCTGTTTTTT

V gene: TRBV28
clone size: -
J gene: TRBJ2-3
D gene: TRBD2
CDR3 protein: CASRGAGVEDTQYF
CDR3 DNA: TGTGCCAGCAGAGGGGCGGGAGTGGAAGATACGCAGTATTTT

V gene: TRBV5-4
clone size: -
J gene: TRBJ1-1
D gene: -
CDR3 protein: CASSSEAGDTEAFF
CDR3 DNA: TGTGCCAGCAGCTCGGAAGCAGGGGACACTGAAGCTTTCTTT

V gene: TRBV28
clone size: -
J gene: TRBJ1-5
D gene: -
CDR3 protein: CASRPSGGTPKWNF
CDR3 DNA: TGTGCCAGCAGACCCTCCGGGGGGACACCTAAGTGGAATTTT

V gene: TRBV6-5
clone size: -
J gene: TRBJ1-4
D gene: -
CDR3 protein: CASSRGQPEKLFF
CDR3 DNA: TGTGCCAGCAGCCGAGGACAACCAGAAAAACTGTTTTTT

V gene: TRBV4-1
clone size: once
J gene: TRBJ1-2
D gene: -
CDR3 protein: CASSQGEGREDGYTF
CDR3 DNA: TGCGCCAGCAGCCAAGGAGAGGGCAGGGAGGACGGCTACACCTTC

V gene: TRBV6-1
clone size: -
J gene: TRBJ1-3
D gene: -
CDR3 protein: CASSQSGNTIYF
CDR3 DNA: TGTGCCAGCAGTCAATCTGGAAACACCATATATTTT

V gene: TRBV15
clone size: -
J gene: TRBJ2-7
D gene: -
CDR3 protein: CATSRGRDYEQYF
CDR3 DNA: TGTGCCACCAGCAGAGGCCGGGACTACGAGCAGTACTTC

V gene: TRBV7-2
clone size: once
J gene: TRBJ2-1
D gene: TRBD2
CDR3 protein: CASSSGFSGGSYNEQFF
CDR3 DNA: TGTGCCAGCAGCTCAGGGTTTAGCGGGGGATCCTACAATGAGCAGTTCTTC

V gene: TRBV6-2/TRBV6-3
clone size: -
J gene: TRBJ2-1
D gene: TRBD2
CDR3 protein: CASSYQTGGSYNEQFF
CDR3 DNA: TGTGCCAGCAGTTACCAAACCGGGGGGTCCTACAATGAGCAGTTCTTC

V gene: TRBV4-3
clone size: -
J gene: TRBJ1-1
D gene: -
CDR3 protein: CASSQDWSGIHTEAFF
CDR3 DNA: TGCGCCAGCAGCCAAGATTGGTCAGGAATCCACACTGAAGCTTTCTTT

V gene: TRBV29-1
clone size: -
J gene: TRBJ1-1
D gene: TRBD1
CDR3 protein: CSATDTTGETEAFF
CDR3 DNA: TGCAGCGCCACCGATACGACAGGGGAAACTGAAGCTTTCTTT

V gene: TRBV5-1
clone size: -
J gene: TRBJ1-1
D gene: -
CDR3 protein: CASSLQGDVAFF
CDR3 DNA: TGCGCCAGCAGTTTACAGGGAGACGTAGCTTTCTTT

V gene: TRBV5-6
clone size: -
J gene: TRBJ2-3
D gene: TRBD2
CDR3 protein: CASSFGGDNTQYF
CDR3 DNA: TGTGCCAGCAGCTTCGGGGGGGACAATACGCAGTATTTT

V gene: TRBV28
clone size: -
J gene: TRBJ1-2
D gene: -
CDR3 protein: CASSVDGGWDYGYTF
CDR3 DNA: TGTGCCAGCAGTGTCGACGGGGGTTGGGACTATGGCTACACCTTC

V gene: TRBV7-3
clone size: -
J gene: TRBJ2-2
D gene: -
CDR3 protein: CASSLMEQGNTGELFF
CDR3 DNA: TGTGCCAGCAGCTTAATGGAACAGGGTAACACCGGGGAGCTGTTTTTT

V gene: TRBV13
clone size: -
J gene: TRBJ2-7
D gene: TRBD1
CDR3 protein: CASSFPTGGSYEQYF
CDR3 DNA: TGTGCCAGCAGCTTCCCGACAGGGGGCTCCTACGAGCAGTACTTC

V gene: TRBV6-2/TRBV6-3
clone size: -
J gene: TRBJ1-1
D gene: TRBD1
CDR3 protein: CASSNRGGTEAFF
CDR3 DNA: TGTGCCAGCAGCAACAGGGGGGGAACTGAAGCTTTCTTT

V gene: TRBV4-3
clone size: -
J gene: TRBJ1-6
D gene: -
CDR3 protein: CASSQDPTGLGGNSPLHF
CDR3 DNA: TGCGCCAGCAGCCAAGACCCGACAGGCCTTGGTGGGAATTCACCCCTCCACTTT

V gene: TRBV29-1
clone size: -
J gene: TRBJ1-2
D gene: -
CDR3 protein: CSAWGGNYGYTF
CDR3 DNA: TGCAGCGCCTGGGGGGGTAACTATGGCTACACCTTC

V gene: TRBV3-1/TRBV3-2
clone size: once
J gene: TRBJ1-2
D gene: -
CDR3 protein: CASSAGTQNGYTF
CDR3 DNA: TGTGCCAGCAGCGCCGGGACACAGAATGGCTACACCTTC

V gene: TRBV6-2/TRBV6-3
clone size: -
J gene: TRBJ2-2
D gene: TRBD2
CDR3 protein: CASSYDAGGPVGELFF
CDR3 DNA: TGTGCCAGCAGTTACGACGCGGGGGGGCCCGTCGGGGAGCTGTTTTTT

V gene: TRBV5-5
clone size: -
J gene: TRBJ2-7
D gene: -
CDR3 protein: CASSAPSYEQYF
CDR3 DNA: TGTGCCAGCAGCGCGCCGTCCTACGAGCAGTACTTC

V gene: TRBV7-3
clone size: -
J gene: TRBJ2-3
D gene: -
CDR3 protein: CASSLGGRGTDTQYF
CDR3 DNA: TGTGCCAGCAGCTTAGGGGGCCGAGGCACAGATACGCAGTATTTT

V gene: TRBV11-3
clone size: -
J gene: TRBJ2-1
D gene: -
CDR3 protein: CASSPPGGPSNEQFF
CDR3 DNA: TGTGCCAGCAGCCCCCCGGGTGGCCCCTCAAATGAGCAGTTCTTC

V gene: TRBV10-3
clone size: -
J gene: TRBJ2-3
D gene: -
CDR3 protein: CAISRSRDTQYF
CDR3 DNA: TGTGCCATCAGCCGGAGTAGAGATACGCAGTATTTT

V gene: TRBV7-2
clone size: once
J gene: TRBJ2-2
D gene: -
CDR3 protein: CASSPYTGELFF
CDR3 DNA: TGTGCCAGCAGCCCTTACACCGGGGAGCTGTTTTTT

V gene: TRBV27
clone size: -
J gene: TRBJ1-2
D gene: -
CDR3 protein: CASSFGGGYGYTF
CDR3 DNA: TGTGCCAGCAGTTTCGGGGGGGGCTATGGCTACACCTTC

V gene: TRBV12-1
clone size: -
J gene: TRBJ2-1
D gene: -
CDR3 protein: CASSHPRRVEQFF
CDR3 DNA: TGTGCCAGCAGCCACCCCCGGAGAGTAGAGCAGTTCTTC

V gene: TRBV6-5
clone size: -
J gene: TRBJ1-5
D gene: -
CDR3 protein: CASSRTGDGNQPQHF
CDR3 DNA: TGTGCCAGCAGTAGGACGGGAGACGGCAATCAGCCCCAGCATTTT

V gene: TRBV28
clone size: few
J gene: TRBJ2-7
D gene: -
CDR3 protein: CASSPAGIRAYEQYF
CDR3 DNA: TGTGCCAGCAGCCCGGCAGGAATCAGAGCCTACGAGCAGTACTTC

V gene: TRBV7-3
clone size: -
J gene: TRBJ2-3
D gene: -
CDR3 protein: CASSLVFTDTQYF
CDR3 DNA: TGTGCCAGCAGCTTAGTCTTCACAGATACGCAGTATTTT

V gene: TRBV2
clone size: -
J gene: TRBJ1-6
D gene: -
CDR3 protein: CASRVTGDSPLHF
CDR3 DNA: TGTGCCAGCAGGGTGACAGGCGATTCACCCCTCCACTTT

V gene: TRBV24-1
clone size: -
J gene: TRBJ2-7
D gene: -
CDR3 protein: CATSGFLHGGGPYEQYF
CDR3 DNA: TGTGCCACCAGTGGATTCCTCCACGGGGGAGGACCCTACGAGCAGTACTTC

V gene: TRBV6-5
clone size: -
J gene: TRBJ2-2
D gene: -
CDR3 protein: CASSYQVALNTGELFF
CDR3 DNA: TGTGCCAGCAGTTACCAGGTGGCTTTGAACACCGGGGAGCTGTTTTTT

V gene: TRBV24-1
clone size: -
J gene: TRBJ2-1
D gene: TRBD1
CDR3 protein: CATRGQGGGEQFF
CDR3 DNA: TGTGCCACCAGGGGACAGGGCGGTGGTGAGCAGTTCTTC

V gene: TRBV24-1
clone size: -
J gene: TRBJ2-2
D gene: -
CDR3 protein: CATSDSPRANTGELFF
CDR3 DNA: TGTGCCACCAGTGATTCCCCAAGAGCGAACACCGGGGAGCTGTTTTTT